A selection of T cell receptor beta chains follows, all from one sample in a study of cytomegalovirus exposure and HLA in healthy donors. Here immunoSEQ multiplex PCR was the method, and the copy in TCRdb shows in-frame clones only, minus some. The sample contains about 190,000 clones, roughly 88% of which appear only once. Sequencing was carried out using PBMCs. The receptors were sampled from a woman under 30 in good health and CMV-seronegative. Each CDR3 is given with its conserved first and last residue. The D gene is left open where the match is weak. Clone size, where shown, is once, few, many, or a class for clones that have expanded.

V gene	D gene	J gene	clone size	CDR3 protein	CDR3 DNA
TRBV6-5	TRBD1	TRBJ2-4	.	CASSLDRGRENIQYF	TGTGCCAGCAGCCTAGACAGGGGGCGCGAAAACATTCAGTACTTC
TRBV9	.	TRBJ2-7	.	CASSVGGSYEQYF	TGTGCCAGCAGCGTCGGAGGCTCTTACGAGCAGTACTTC
TRBV21-1	.	TRBJ2-7	.	CASSKVSTYEQYF	TGTGCCAGCAGCAAAGTTTCTACCTACGAGCAGTACTTC
TRBV6-1	.	TRBJ1-5	.	CASSEETAWAQHF	TGTGCCAGCAGTGAAGAAACAGCCTGGGCCCAGCATTTT
TRBV5-1	TRBD1	TRBJ1-4	.	CASSLLTGATNEKLFF	TGCGCCAGCAGCTTATTGACAGGGGCAACTAATGAAAAACTGTTTTTT
TRBV4-1	.	TRBJ1-4	.	CASSQAVLVEKLFF	TGCGCCAGCAGCCAAGCGGTCCTAGTTGAAAAACTGTTTTTT
TRBV29-1	TRBD1	TRBJ2-1	.	CSVDGGRADRGIEQFF	TGCAGCGTTGATGGGGGCCGGGCGGACAGGGGGATTGAGCAGTTCTTC
TRBV9	.	TRBJ2-7	few	CASSPGGRGDEQYF	TGTGCCAGCAGCCCCGGGGGTCGGGGCGACGAGCAGTACTTC
TRBV10-2	.	TRBJ1-1	.	CASSEREHTEAFF	TGCGCCAGCAGTGAGAGGGAGCACACTGAAGCTTTCTTT
TRBV5-6	.	TRBJ1-1	.	CASSLAGGMNTEAFF	TGTGCCAGCAGCTTGGCCGGAGGAATGAACACTGAAGCTTTCTTT
TRBV5-1	TRBD2	TRBJ2-7	.	CASSPEGLAPYEQYF	TGCGCCAGCAGCCCCGAGGGACTAGCCCCCTACGAGCAGTACTTC
TRBV27	.	TRBJ2-2	.	CASSPYTGELFF	TGTGCCAGCAGCCCATACACCGGGGAGCTGTTTTTT
TRBV5-6	.	TRBJ2-7	.	CASSSRRYSYEQYF	TGTGCCAGCAGCTCGCGCCGCTACTCCTACGAGCAGTACTTC
TRBV15	.	TRBJ1-5	.	CATSGEVAGNQPQHF	TGTGCCACCAGCGGGGAGGTGGCGGGCAATCAGCCCCAGCATTTT
TRBV29-1	TRBD2	TRBJ2-7	.	CSVGPRGAGEQYF	TGCAGCGTTGGACCGCGGGGGGCAGGTGAGCAGTACTTC
TRBV15	.	TRBJ2-4	.	CATSPRQKNIQYF	TGTGCCACCAGCCCACGACAGAAAAACATTCAGTACTTC
TRBV6-1	TRBD1	TRBJ2-1	.	CASSETGGWNEQFF	TGTGCCAGCAGTGAGACAGGGGGGTGGAATGAGCAGTTCTTC
TRBV11-2	.	TRBJ1-4	once	CASSNPDRLRDKKLFF	TGTGCCAGCAGCAACCCTGACAGACTGCGGGATAAAAAACTGTTTTTT
TRBV10-2	TRBD2	TRBJ2-7	.	CASSELLAGAGEQYF	TGCGCCAGCAGTGAATTGCTAGCGGGAGCGGGTGAGCAGTACTTC
TRBV28	TRBD2	TRBJ2-3	.	CASSKTSGFGTDTQYF	TGTGCCAGCAGTAAGACTAGCGGGTTTGGTACAGATACGCAGTATTTT